This TCR beta chain was captured by sequencing in a study of regulatory T cells in long-lasting Graves disease. Study results and caveats: A greater number of public clonotypes (about 3,000) was shared by persistent patients than by new patients (just over 950).

Time point: newly diagnosed GD, antithyroid drugs for less than 3 months. PBMC-derived RNA was used for the TCR library. The TCR beta library used iRepertoire HTBI primers with Arm-PCR amplification of CDR3. TCRdb re-analysed the multiplex PCR reads in MiXCR, keeping a single row per CDR3 protein. Found here are 400,000 to 500,000 distinct CDR3 sequences, around 15% of them singletons; the top ten hold roughly 15%. This CDR3 spans 14 amino acids. Germline loops: CDR1 MDHEN, CDR2 SYDVKM. Trimming took off 5 bases at V and 2 bases at J, with 11 bases between the two ends. This clonotype showed up just a few times. Its antigen is not identified. The sample was also linked to a second study, of T cells in Graves' hyperthyroidism and ophthalmopathy. That study reports: Exclusion criteria comprised uncontrolled infection, other autoimmune disease, pregnancy or lactation. TCR CDR3 regions were first amplified by RT-PCR with HTBI primers. Separating ophthalmopathy from stable hyperthyroidism was achieved by a 13 V-J model.

This clonotype was sampled from a woman aged 45-65 years with Graves disease. The chain combines TRBV28 with TRBJ2-3; perhaps TRBD1 as D (5 bases). The sequencing here drew on peripheral blood mononuclear cells (PBMCs), taken at new diagnosis, from a patient treated with antithyroid drugs. The CDR3 nucleotides are TGTGCCAGCAGTCCCCCGACAGTCACAGATACGCAGTATTTT. Encoded protein: CASSPPTVTDTQYF.